This is a list of T cell receptor beta chains from one sample in a study of cytomegalovirus exposure and HLA in healthy donors. The repertoire was sequenced with immunoSEQ multiplex PCR; TCRdb's copy has only in-frame clones and lacks some. This table holds some 150,000 clones, 70% to 85% found once. Sequencing was performed on PBMCs. The receptors derive from a man under 40 in good health and CMV-seropositive. CDR3s include the opening cysteine and the closing phenylalanine or tryptophan. A D gene is named only where the DNA matches it firmly. Part of the rows lack a size; the others show once, few, many or a class for expanded clones.

NA	TRBV6-5	TRBJ1-2	few	CASSSQGSPGGYTF	TGTGCCAGCAGTTCCCAGGGGTCACCGGGTGGCTACACCTTC
TRBD2	TRBV7-6	TRBJ2-1	NA	CASSLLAGGDEQFF	TGTGCCAGCAGCTTACTAGCGGGAGGCGATGAGCAGTTCTTC
TRBD1	TRBV30	TRBJ2-7	NA	CAFLRDRGQQQYF	TGTGCCTTCCTACGGGACAGGGGGCAACAGCAGTACTTC
TRBD1	TRBV18	TRBJ2-3	NA	CASSQNRGRTDTQYF	TGTGCCAGCTCACAAAACAGGGGGCGCACAGATACGCAGTATTTT
NA	TRBV5-5	TRBJ2-1	NA	CASSLVYLEDNEQFF	TGTGCCAGCAGCTTGGTGTACCTGGAGGACAATGAGCAGTTCTTC
TRBD1	TRBV9	TRBJ2-3	NA	CASSVGTGADTQYF	TGTGCCAGCAGCGTAGGAACAGGGGCGGATACGCAGTATTTT
NA	TRBV19	TRBJ1-2	NA	CASSTTVPIEYGGYTF	TGTGCCAGTAGTACGACAGTTCCTATCGAATATGGCGGCTACACCTTC
NA	TRBV11-3	TRBJ2-3	NA	CASSPRRTSTDTQYF	TGTGCCAGCAGCCCTCGGCGGACTAGCACAGATACGCAGTATTTT
TRBD2	TRBV11-2	TRBJ2-1	NA	CASSLTFTGLAENEQFF	TGTGCCAGCAGCTTAACGTTTACGGGACTAGCGGAAAATGAGCAGTTCTTC
NA	TRBV27	TRBJ2-3	few	CASSSRTDTDTQYF	TGTGCCAGCAGTTCCAGGACTGACACAGATACGCAGTATTTT
NA	TRBV7-8	TRBJ1-4	NA	CASSGSRGHENEKLFF	TGTGCCAGCAGCGGATCTAGGGGACACGAAAATGAAAAACTGTTTTTT
NA	TRBV2	TRBJ2-5	NA	CASTGGLQETQYF	TGTGCCAGCACAGGGGGGCTACAAGAGACCCAGTACTTC
TRBD1	TRBV27	TRBJ2-7	NA	CASSSWDLTGGEQYF	TGTGCCAGCAGTTCTTGGGACCTGACAGGGGGGGAGCAGTACTTC
TRBD2	TRBV7-6	TRBJ2-1	NA	CASSTKAGLANNEQFF	TGTGCCAGCAGCACAAAAGCGGGACTAGCGAACAATGAGCAGTTCTTC
TRBD2	TRBV27	TRBJ2-7	NA	CASSSRTSGTSYEQYF	TGTGCCAGCAGTTCGCGGACTAGCGGGACCTCCTACGAGCAGTACTTC
NA	TRBV9	TRBJ2-7	few	CASSVGVGEIDEQYF	TGTGCCAGCAGCGTAGGAGTAGGGGAAATTGACGAGCAGTACTTC
NA	TRBV7-9	TRBJ2-7	once	CASSLEIGGAGYEQYF	TGTGCCAGCAGCTTAGAGATTGGGGGGGCGGGCTACGAGCAGTACTTC